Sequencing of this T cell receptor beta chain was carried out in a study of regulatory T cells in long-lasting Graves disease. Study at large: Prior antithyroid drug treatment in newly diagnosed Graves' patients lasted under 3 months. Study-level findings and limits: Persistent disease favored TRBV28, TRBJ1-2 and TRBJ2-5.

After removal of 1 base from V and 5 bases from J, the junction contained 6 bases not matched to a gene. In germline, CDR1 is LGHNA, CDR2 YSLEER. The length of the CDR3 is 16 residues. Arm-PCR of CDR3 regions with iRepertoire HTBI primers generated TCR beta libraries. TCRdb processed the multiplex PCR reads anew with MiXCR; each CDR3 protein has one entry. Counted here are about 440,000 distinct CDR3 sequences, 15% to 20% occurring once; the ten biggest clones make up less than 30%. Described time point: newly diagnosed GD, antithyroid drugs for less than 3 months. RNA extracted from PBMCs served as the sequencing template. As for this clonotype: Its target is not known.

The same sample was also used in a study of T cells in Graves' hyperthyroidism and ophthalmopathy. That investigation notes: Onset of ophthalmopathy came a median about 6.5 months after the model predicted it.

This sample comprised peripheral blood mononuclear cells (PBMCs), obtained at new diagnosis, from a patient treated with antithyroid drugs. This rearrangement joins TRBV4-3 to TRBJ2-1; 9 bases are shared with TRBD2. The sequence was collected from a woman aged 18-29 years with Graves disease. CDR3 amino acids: CASSQVRLAENNEQFF. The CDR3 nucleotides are TGCGCCAGCAGCCAAGTCCGACTAGCGGAGAACAATGAGCAGTTCTTC.